The clone carrying this TCR beta chain was observed once. Antigen unknown. These data come from a study of cytomegalovirus exposure and HLA in healthy donors. Germline CDR1 reads SGHDT; CDR2 reads YYEEEE. The CDR3 length is 13 residues. V gave up 2 bases and J gave up 7 bases; unmatched junction bases: 3. It was with 60 Vbeta and 13 Jbeta primers that the PCR ran. Sequencing was performed with immunoSEQ multiplex PCR; in TCRdb, only in-frame clones are kept and a portion is missing. The table records roughly 250,000 clones, approximately 84% of them present only once. Study-wide findings and caveats: The availability of immune exposure information extended only to CMV serostatus. In a later analysis, TCR beta V- and J-gene trimming was associated with a missense DCLRE1C variant.

The rearrangement uses TRBV5-6 and TRBJ1-5, with 7 bases matching TRBD1. This clonotype was sampled from a woman between 40 and 55 years old in good health and CMV-seropositive. The sample consisted of PBMCs. The DNA of the CDR3 is TGTGCCAGCAGCTTTGACAGGGACCAGCCCCAGCATTTT. Protein sequence: CASSFDRDQPQHF.